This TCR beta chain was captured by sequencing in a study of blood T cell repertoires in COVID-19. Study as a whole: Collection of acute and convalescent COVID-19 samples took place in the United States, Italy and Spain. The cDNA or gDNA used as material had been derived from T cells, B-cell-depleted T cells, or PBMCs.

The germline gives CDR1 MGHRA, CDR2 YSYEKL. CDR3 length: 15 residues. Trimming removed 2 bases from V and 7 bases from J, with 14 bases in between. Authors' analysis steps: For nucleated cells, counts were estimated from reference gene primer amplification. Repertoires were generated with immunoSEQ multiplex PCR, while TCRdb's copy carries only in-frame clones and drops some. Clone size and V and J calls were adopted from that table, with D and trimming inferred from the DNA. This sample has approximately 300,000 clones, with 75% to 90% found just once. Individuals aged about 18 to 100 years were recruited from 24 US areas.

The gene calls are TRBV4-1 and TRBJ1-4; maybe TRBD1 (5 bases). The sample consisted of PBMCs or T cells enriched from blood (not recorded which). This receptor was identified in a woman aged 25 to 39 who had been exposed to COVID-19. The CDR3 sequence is CASSQMTRGGEKLFF. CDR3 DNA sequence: TGCGCCAGCAGCCAAATGACACGGGGGGGTGAAAAACTGTTTTTT.